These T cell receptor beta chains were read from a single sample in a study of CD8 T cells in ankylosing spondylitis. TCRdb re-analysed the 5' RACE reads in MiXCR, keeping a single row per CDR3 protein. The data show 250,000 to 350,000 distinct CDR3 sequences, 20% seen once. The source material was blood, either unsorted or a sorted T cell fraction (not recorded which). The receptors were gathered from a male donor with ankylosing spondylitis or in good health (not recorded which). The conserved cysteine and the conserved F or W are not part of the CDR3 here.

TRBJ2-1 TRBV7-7 ASSLDSAAYNEQF
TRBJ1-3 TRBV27 ASSLSWSGYSGNTIY
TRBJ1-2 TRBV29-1 SVPLEQGAGGYT
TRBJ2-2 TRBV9 ASSVLSGNPPGELF
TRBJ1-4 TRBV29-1 SVRAGTNEKLF
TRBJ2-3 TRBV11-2 ASSSRAAAGDLVDTQY
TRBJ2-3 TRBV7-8 ASSLFSLAGGTDTQY
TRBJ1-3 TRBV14 ASSQAGNTIY
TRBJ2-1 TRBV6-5 ASGVSEQF
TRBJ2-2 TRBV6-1 ASERTANTGELF
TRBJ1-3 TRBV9 ASSVGTGTGTSRNTIY
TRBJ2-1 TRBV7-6 ASSSGPLAGGRDEQF
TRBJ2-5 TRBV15 ATSVGTVGTQETQY
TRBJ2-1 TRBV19 ASSLAGGASYNEQF
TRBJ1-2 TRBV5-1 ASSSDRGTYGYT
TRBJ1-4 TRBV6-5 ASSYGRGQNEKLF
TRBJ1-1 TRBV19 ASSIFGQGTEAF
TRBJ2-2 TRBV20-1 SARILQGSDTGELF
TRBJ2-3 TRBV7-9 ASSVLQTDTQY
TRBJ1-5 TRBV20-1 SARSDRGEYGNQPQH
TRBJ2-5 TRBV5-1 ASSLAPSGLQETQY
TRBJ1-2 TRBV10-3 AISVATTGYT
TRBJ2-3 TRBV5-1 ASSLNQARASDTQY
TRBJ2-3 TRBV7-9 ASSLSFPSTDTQY
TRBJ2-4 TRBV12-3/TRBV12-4 ASSLGGALY
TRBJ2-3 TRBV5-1 ASRPGTGSDTQY
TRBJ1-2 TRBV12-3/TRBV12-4 ASSPPGGPSIYGYT
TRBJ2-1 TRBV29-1 SVGFANEQF
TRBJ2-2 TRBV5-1 ASLNRNTGELF
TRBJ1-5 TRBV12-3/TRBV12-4 ASSLSQVNQPQH
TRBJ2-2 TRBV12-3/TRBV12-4 ASSSRTVEAGELF
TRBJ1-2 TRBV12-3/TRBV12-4 AIGQNYGYT
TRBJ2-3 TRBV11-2 ASSSGGGTKADTQY
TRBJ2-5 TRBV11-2 ASSLGLLPSAQETQY
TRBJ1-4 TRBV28 ASSLTGSGEKLF
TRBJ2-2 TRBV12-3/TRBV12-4 ASSLAEANTGELF
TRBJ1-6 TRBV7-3 ASSLERNSPLH